Listed below are T cell receptor beta chains from one sample, sequenced in a study of shared clonotypes between healthy human individuals. Sequencing used immunoSEQ multiplex PCR; TCRdb keeps in-frame clones, though not all of them. Among more than 2 million clones listed, around 95% were seen once. Sequencing was performed on naive CD8+ T cells from PBMCs. The receptors were gathered from a man between 18 and 35 years old in good health. Some clones in this sample may be carry-over from other donors' samples. The CDR3 runs from the conserved cysteine through the conserved F or W.

TRBV7-3	TRBJ2-1	CASSLSDPAWGNNEQFF
TRBV5-1	TRBJ2-2	CASSLGEANTGELFF
TRBV5-1	TRBJ2-7	CASSQTRRDSQLEEQYF
TRBV13	TRBJ1-2	CASSQPGQGSYGYTF
TRBV11-2	TRBJ2-5	CASSLDSNGMTGGQETQYF
TRBV15	TRBJ2-1	CATSRAASGKEQFF
TRBV27	TRBJ1-2	CASSLSGVGYGYTF
TRBV27	TRBJ2-7	CASRPRDGYEQYF
TRBV7-9	TRBJ2-1	CASSLVAGAYNEQFF
TRBV15	TRBJ1-4	CATSRTPGQIITTNEKLFF
TRBV6-6	TRBJ2-3	CASSYWGQITDTQYF
TRBV25-1	TRBJ1-2	CASSDMRGSYGYTF
TRBV23-1	TRBJ1-4	CASRLQGSWNEKLFF
TRBV7-9	TRBJ1-5	CASSLGQGSNQPQHF
TRBV29-1	TRBJ1-2	CSVEPGVGGYTF
TRBV4-1	TRBJ2-1	CASSQGGSLLYNEQFF
TRBV27	TRBJ1-4	CASTDTPQRGNEKLFF
TRBV9	TRBJ2-1	CASSVTNEQFF
TRBV6-5	TRBJ2-1	CASSYFSGPGDEQFF
TRBV15	TRBJ2-7	CATAQGLADYEQYF